Presented here are 3 T cell receptor beta chains from one specimen sequenced in a study of blood T cell repertoires in COVID-19. Data came from immunoSEQ multiplex PCR; TCRdb stores just in-frame clones and leaves some out. The sample shows 150,000 to 200,000 clones, about 80% of them seen only once. The sample taken for sequencing was peripheral blood. The receptors derive from a human donor in a cohort sampled during active COVID-19.

The chain links TRBV27 to TRBJ2-7, with D possibly TRBD2 on 6 matching bases. Germline V gene sequence: CDR1 MNHEY, CDR2 SMNVEV (reference sequence). V dropped 4 bases and J dropped 4 bases, with 17 bases sitting between them. The CDR3 is 15 amino acids. The CDR3 here is CASSWAGSRLYEQYF. CDR3 DNA sequence: TGTGCCAGCAGTTGGGCGGGGAGCCGCCTATACGAGCAGTACTTC.

The chain employs TRBV7-2 and TRBJ2-7; TRBD1 matches at 12 bases. This CDR3 has 16 residues. V trimming: 2 bases; J trimming: 5 bases; junction bases outside the gene matches: 7. CDR1 SGHTA and CDR2 FQGNSA come from the germline V gene. The CDR3 DNA reads as TGTGCCAGCAGCTTATATTCCGGGACAGGGGGCCACGAGCAGTACTTC. This encodes CASSLYSGTGGHEQYF.

This clone was seen a single time. The CDR3 loop reads CATSDPGRDGNYEQYF. CDR3 nucleotide sequence: TGTGCCACCAGTGACCCTGGGCGGGACGGAAACTACGAGCAGTACTTC. The chain is built from TRBV24-1 and TRBJ2-7, with a tentative D call TRBD2 (6 bases). The CDR3 spans 16 residues. The germline gives CDR1 KGHDR, CDR2 SFDVKD. V was trimmed by 4 bases and J by 3 bases, leaving 18 bases between them.